This T cell receptor (beta chain) appears in the sequencing data of a study of T cells in Graves' hyperthyroidism and ophthalmopathy. Study-level results: Model-based prediction identified ophthalmopathy a median roughly six months prior to its onset.

Clinical symptoms, serum thyroxine and TRAb, thyroid ultrasound and orbital computed tomography were used for the diagnoses. PBMCs were derived from roughly 10 ml fresh peripheral blood. To note about this clonotype: As yet, its antigen is unknown. One end of the junction does not line up with germline, which may come from a read error.

TCR beta CDR3 regions were amplified from RNA transcripts. RT-PCR in the first round (using the HTBI primer set) targeted the TCR CDR3. TCRdb called the multiplex PCR reads again in MiXCR, with one record for every CDR3 protein. Of 500,000 to 600,000 distinct CDR3 sequences listed, 16% are singletons. The length of the CDR3 is 14 residues. The germline CDR1 and CDR2 sequences are SGHTA and FQGNSA. Specimen: blood. This sequence originates from a woman aged 18-30 years with Graves' hyperthyroidism. V gene TRBV7-2 combines with J gene TRBJ2-7, with D possibly TRBD2 on 5 matching bases. The CDR3 region has the DNA TGCGCCAGCAGCCCCACTAGGGAGACCTACGAGCAGTACTTC. This sequence encodes CASSPTRETYEQYF.